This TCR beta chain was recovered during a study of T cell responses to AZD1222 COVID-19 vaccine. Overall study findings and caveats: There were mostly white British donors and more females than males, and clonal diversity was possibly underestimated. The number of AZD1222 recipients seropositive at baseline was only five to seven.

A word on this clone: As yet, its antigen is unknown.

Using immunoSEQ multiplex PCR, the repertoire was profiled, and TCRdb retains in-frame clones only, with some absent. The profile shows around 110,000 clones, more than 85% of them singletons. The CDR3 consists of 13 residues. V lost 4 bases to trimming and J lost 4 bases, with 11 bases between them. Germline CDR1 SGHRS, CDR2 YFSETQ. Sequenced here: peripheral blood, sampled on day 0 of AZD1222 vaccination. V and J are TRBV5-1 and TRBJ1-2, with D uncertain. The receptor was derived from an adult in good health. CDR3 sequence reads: CASSEEAFYGYTF. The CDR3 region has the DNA TGCGCCAGCAGCGAGGAAGCCTTCTATGGCTACACCTTC.